This T cell receptor (beta chain) was sequenced in a study of blood T cell repertoires in COVID-19. In the study overall: Samples came from the United States, Italy and Spain, spanning acute and convalescent COVID-19.

TCRdb keeps only in-frame clones here, not all; method: immunoSEQ multiplex PCR. The profile shows roughly 200,000 clones, around 80% of them singletons. The V end lost 0 bases, the J end lost 1 base, and 10 bases lay between the germline ends. Germline lookup yields CDR1 SGHNT and CDR2 YYREEE (reference sequence). CDR3 length: 15 residues. The gene calls are TRBV5-4 and TRBJ1-1; the D is unclear. The specimen was peripheral blood. The source is a woman between 65 and 79 years old with acute or convalescent COVID-19. The CDR3 nucleotides read TGTGCCAGCAGCTTGGGAGCCGGGGAGAACACTGAAGCTTTCTTT. Protein: CASSLGAGENTEAFF.